The T cell receptor (beta chain) described here comes from a study of cytomegalovirus exposure and HLA in healthy donors. The PCR contained 60 Vbeta and 13 Jbeta primers. Here immunoSEQ multiplex PCR was the method, and the copy in TCRdb shows in-frame clones only, minus some. The table shows 45,000 to 60,000 clones, with around 70% occurring only once. The TCR sequence derives from a man between 18 and 29 years old in good health and CMV-seronegative. The sample was PBMCs.

In DNA, the CDR3 is TGTGCCAGCAGCTTAGGGGCTAGCACAGATACGCAGTATTTT. Its protein is CASSLGASTDTQYF. V gene TRBV7-6 combines with J gene TRBJ2-3, with D hard to call. With 1 base removed from V and 0 bases from J, the gap between germline ends came to 5 bases. The CDR3 sequence is 14 residues long. Germline CDR1 reads SGHVS; CDR2 reads FNYEAQ. Using reference TRBV7-6 and TRBJ2-3 for the parts outside the CDR3, the full variable domain is GAGVSQSPRYKVTKRGQDVALRCDPISGHVSLYWYRQALGQGPEFLTYFNYEAQQDKSGLPNDRFSAERPEGSISTLTIQRTEQRDSAMYRCASSLGASTDTQYFGPGTRLTVL.